The 2 T cell receptor beta chains below come from one sample, sequenced in a study of T-cell memory formation after mild COVID-19. TCRdb re-analysed the 5' RACE reads in MiXCR, keeping a single row per CDR3 protein. Of some 200,000 distinct CDR3 sequences listed, roughly 10% are singletons. The sequencing input was PBMCs or a T cell subset sorted from them (not recorded which). All receptors derive from a man younger than 35 who had mild COVID-19 (a few samples of this study predate the infection). Cell type and time point are not known.

This clonotype has more than one count but fewer than ten. This chain uses TRBV6-6 with TRBJ1-5; D might be TRBD1 (5 bases). The CDR3 is 13 amino acids. CDR1 is MNHNY, CDR2 SVGAGI, per germline (reference sequence). V lost 2 bases and J lost 5, with 7 bases in between. The chain's CDR3 is CASSYPRDQPQHF. CDR3 in DNA: TGTGCCAGCAGTTACCCCAGGGATCAGCCCCAGCATTTT.

This clonotype has only one observation. The V and J genes are TRBV6-2 or TRBV6-3 and TRBJ2-1; TRBD2 matches 7 bases. J gave up 4 bases and V 0 bases, and 9 bases lay outside the gene matches. This CDR3 has 17 amino acids. Germline V lookup: CDR1 MNHEY, CDR2 SVGEGT. CDR3 region: CASSYSPPSGIYNEQFF. In DNA, the CDR3 is TGTGCCAGCAGTTACTCCCCTCCTAGCGGAATATACAATGAGCAGTTCTTC.